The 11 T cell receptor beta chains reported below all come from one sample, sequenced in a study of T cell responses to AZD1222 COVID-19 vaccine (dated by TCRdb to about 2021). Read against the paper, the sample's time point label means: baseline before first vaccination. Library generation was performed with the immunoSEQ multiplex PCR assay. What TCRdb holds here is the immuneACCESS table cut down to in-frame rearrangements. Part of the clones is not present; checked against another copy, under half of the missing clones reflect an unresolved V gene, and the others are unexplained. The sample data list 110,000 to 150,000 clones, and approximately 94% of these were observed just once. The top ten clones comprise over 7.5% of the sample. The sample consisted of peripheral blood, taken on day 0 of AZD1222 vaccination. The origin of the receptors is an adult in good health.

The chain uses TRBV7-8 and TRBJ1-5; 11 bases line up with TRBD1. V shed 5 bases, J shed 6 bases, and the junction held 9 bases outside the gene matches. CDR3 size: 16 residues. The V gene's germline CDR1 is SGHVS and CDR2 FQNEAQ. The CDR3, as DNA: TGTGCCAGCAGCCCCTCCCGGGACAGGGGGACTCAGCCCCAGCATTTT. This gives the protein CASSPSRDRGTQPQHF.

The CDR3 loop reads CASSVAGGPEETQYF. The CDR3 DNA sequence: TGTGCCAGCAGCGTAGCGGGGGGGCCTGAGGAGACCCAGTACTTC. V gene TRBV9 combines with J gene TRBJ2-5, with 8 bases lining up with TRBD2. The CDR3 loop spans 15 amino acids. The ends lost 0 bases at V and 5 bases at J; junction bases unmatched: 6. In germline, CDR1 is SGDLS, CDR2 YYNGEE.

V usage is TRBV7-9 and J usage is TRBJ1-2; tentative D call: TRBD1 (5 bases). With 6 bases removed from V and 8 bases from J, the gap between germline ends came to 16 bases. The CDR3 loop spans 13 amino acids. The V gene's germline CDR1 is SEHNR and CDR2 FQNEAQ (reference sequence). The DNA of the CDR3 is TGTGCCAGCAGGGTAACAGAGCCAGGGGGCTACACCTTC. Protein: CASRVTEPGGYTF.

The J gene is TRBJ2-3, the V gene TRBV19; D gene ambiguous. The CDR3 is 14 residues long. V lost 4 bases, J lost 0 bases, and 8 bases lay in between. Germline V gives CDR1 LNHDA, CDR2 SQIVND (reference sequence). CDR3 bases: TGTGCCAGTAGTAACACCCTAAGCACAGATACGCAGTATTTT. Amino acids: CASSNTLSTDTQYF.

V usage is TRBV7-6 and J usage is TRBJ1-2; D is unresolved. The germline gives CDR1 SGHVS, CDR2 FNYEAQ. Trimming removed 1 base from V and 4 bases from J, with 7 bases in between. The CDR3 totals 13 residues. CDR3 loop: CASSLENSYGYTF. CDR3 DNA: TGTGCCAGCAGCTTAGAAAACAGCTATGGCTACACCTTC.

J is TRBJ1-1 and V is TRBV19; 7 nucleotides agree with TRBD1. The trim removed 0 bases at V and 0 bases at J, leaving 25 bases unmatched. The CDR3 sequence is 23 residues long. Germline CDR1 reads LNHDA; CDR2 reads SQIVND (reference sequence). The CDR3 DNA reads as TGTGCCAGTAGTATAGAGTCGGCGACCACCAAGACAGGGCGGGTTCTCATGAACACTGAAGCTTTCTTT. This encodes CASSIESATTKTGRVLMNTEAFF.

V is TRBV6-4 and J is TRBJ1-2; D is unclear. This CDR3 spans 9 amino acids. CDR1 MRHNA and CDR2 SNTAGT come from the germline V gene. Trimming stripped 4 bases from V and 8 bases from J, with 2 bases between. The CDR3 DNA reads TGTGCCAGCAGTGGGGGCTACACCTTC. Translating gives CASSGGYTF.

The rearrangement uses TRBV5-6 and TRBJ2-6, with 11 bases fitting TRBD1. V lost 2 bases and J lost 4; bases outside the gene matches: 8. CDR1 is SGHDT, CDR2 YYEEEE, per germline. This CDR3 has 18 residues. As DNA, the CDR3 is TGTGCCAGCAGCTTTTTCGAGGACAGGGGGCCGGGGGCCAACGTCCTGACTTTC. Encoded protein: CASSFFEDRGPGANVLTF.

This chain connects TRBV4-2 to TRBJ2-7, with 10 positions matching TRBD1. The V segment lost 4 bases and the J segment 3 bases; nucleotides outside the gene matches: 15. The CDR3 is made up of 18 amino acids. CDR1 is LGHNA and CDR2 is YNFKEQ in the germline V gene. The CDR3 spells CASSPSLTGTGVVYEQYF. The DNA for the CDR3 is TGTGCCAGCAGCCCTTCCTTAACCGGGACAGGGGTTGTCTACGAGCAGTACTTC.

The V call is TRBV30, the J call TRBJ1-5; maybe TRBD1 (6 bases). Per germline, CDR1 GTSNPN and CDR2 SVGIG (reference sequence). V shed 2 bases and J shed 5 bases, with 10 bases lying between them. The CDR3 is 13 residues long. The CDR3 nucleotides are TGTGCCTGGAGTTCTACAGGGTATCAGCCCCAGCATTTT. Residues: CAWSSTGYQPQHF.

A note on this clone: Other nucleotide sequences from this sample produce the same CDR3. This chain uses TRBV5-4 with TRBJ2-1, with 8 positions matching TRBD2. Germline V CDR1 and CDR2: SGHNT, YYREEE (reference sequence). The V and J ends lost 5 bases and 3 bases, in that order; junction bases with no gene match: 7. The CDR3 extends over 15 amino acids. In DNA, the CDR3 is TGTGCCAGCAGTCTCCGGGGGGGCGGCTACAATGAGCAGTTCTTC. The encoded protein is CASSLRGGGYNEQFF. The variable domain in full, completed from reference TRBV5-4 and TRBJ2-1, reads ETGVTQSPTHLIKTRGQQVTLRCSSQSGHNTVSWYQQALGQGPQFIFQYYREEENGRGNFPPRFSGLQFPNYSSELNVNALELDDSALYLCASSLRGGGYNEQFFGPGTRLTVL.